The 25 T cell receptor beta chains below all came from one sample that was sequenced in a study of blood T cell repertoires in COVID-19 (dated by TCRdb to about 2020). Receptor amplification or capture employed the immunoSEQ multiplex PCR assay. This immuneACCESS table, as held by TCRdb, lists in-frame sequences with V and J called but not all clones. Of the missing ones, under half trace to an unresolved V gene in checked studies; the others have no known cause. For this sample the table gives about 480,000 clones, of which over 75% were detected only once. The ten biggest clones cover 1.8% of the sample. The specimen was PBMCs or T cells enriched from blood (not recorded which). These receptors came from a woman aged 40 to 49 who had recovered from COVID-19.

Note on this clone: Other DNA sequences in the sample encode the same CDR3. The rearrangement joins TRBV19 to TRBJ1-1; D possibly corresponds to TRBD1 (5 bases). The CDR3 runs to 12 residues. Deletions cut 8 bases from V and 2 bases from J, with 9 bases between. Per the germline V gene, CDR1 is LNHDA and CDR2 is SQIVND (reference sequence). The CDR3 reads CASSTVNTEAFF. CDR3 in DNA: TGTGCCAGTTCGACAGTTAACACTGAAGCTTTCTTT.

The CDR3 is CASSLARGGYGYTF. CDR3 DNA sequence: TGTGCCAGCAGCTTAGCGCGTGGCGGATATGGCTACACCTTC. The V and J genes are TRBV7-9 and TRBJ1-2; D gene unclear. This CDR3 is built from 14 residues. The germline gives CDR1 SEHNR, CDR2 FQNEAQ (reference sequence). The V end was cut by 0 bases, the J end by 5 bases, with 10 bases between.

The CDR3 here is CAWETGLGQPQHF. CDR3 DNA: TGTGCCTGGGAGACAGGGCTGGGACAGCCCCAGCATTTT. The chain combines TRBV30 with TRBJ1-5; TRBD1 matches at 7 bases. Germline CDR1 and CDR2: GTSNPN and SVGIG (reference sequence). V gave up 5 bases and J gave up 7 bases; unmatched junction bases: 8. CDR3 length equals 13 residues.

The chain combines TRBV10-2 with TRBJ1-2; the match to TRBD1 covers 11 bases. The CDR3 covers 13 residues. The V gene end was trimmed by 7 bases and the J gene end by 6 bases; junction bases not matched to a gene: 4. Per germline, CDR1 WSHSY and CDR2 SAAADI. CDR3 in amino acids: CASTGTGGHGYTF. The CDR3 bases are TGCGCCAGCACCGGGACAGGGGGACATGGCTACACCTTC.

The chain couples TRBV16 to TRBJ1-2; the match to TRBD1 covers 9 bases. V dropped 7 bases and J dropped 3; count of bases not matched to a gene: 9. The CDR3 loop spans 15 amino acids. Germline lookup yields CDR1 KGHSY and CDR2 FQNENV. CDR3: CASTLIQGAYYGYTF. The CDR3 DNA reads TGTGCCAGCACCCTTATACAGGGGGCTTACTATGGCTACACCTTC. Based on the CDR3 plus reference TRBV16 and TRBJ1-2, the full variable domain is GEEVAQTPKHLVRGEGQKAKLYCAPIKGHSYVFWYQQVLKNEFKFLISFQNENVFDETGMPKERFSAKCLPNSPCSLEIQATKLEDSAVYFCASTLIQGAYYGYTFGSGTRLTVV.

The chain couples TRBV6-2 or TRBV6-3 to TRBJ2-7; D may be TRBD2 (5 bases). The CDR3 sequence is 13 residues long. Trimming took 1 base from V and 6 from J, leaving 10 bases between them. Germline assignment: CDR1 MNHEY and CDR2 SVGEGT. The CDR3 DNA sequence: TGTGCCAGCAGTTACTTATGGGAGTTCGAGCAGTACTTC. Residues: CASSYLWEFEQYF.

The chain is built from TRBV15 and TRBJ2-7; TRBD1 matches 7 bases. V lost 1 base, J lost 2 bases, and 8 bases stayed unmatched. Germline CDR1 and CDR2: LNHNV and YYDKDF (reference sequence). CDR3 size: 16 residues. CDR3 region: CATSRGTGQTAYEQYF. In DNA, the CDR3 is TGTGCCACCAGCAGAGGGACGGGACAGACCGCCTACGAGCAGTACTTC.

J is TRBJ2-1 and V is TRBV27; 16 bases are shared with TRBD2. This CDR3 comprises 15 residues. J lost 9 bases, V lost 6 bases, and 5 bases had no gene match. CDR1 MNHEY and CDR2 SMNVEV come from the germline V gene (reference sequence). The CDR3 here is CASRAGLAGGSEQFF. CDR3 DNA sequence: TGTGCCAGCAGAGCGGGACTAGCGGGAGGGAGTGAGCAGTTCTTC.

The chain employs TRBV25-1 and TRBJ2-1, with 10 bases lining up with TRBD2. The V and J ends lost 4 bases and 8 bases, in that order; junction bases with no gene match: 11. Germline V lookup: CDR1 MGHDK, CDR2 SYGVNS. This CDR3 comprises 16 residues. In nucleotides, the CDR3 is TGTGCCAGCAGTGTACCCTTTAGCGGGAGGAGGGATGAGCAGTTCTTC. Translation gives CASSVPFSGRRDEQFF.

V gene TRBV9 combines with J gene TRBJ1-2; 10 bases agree with TRBD1. Germline V gene sequence: CDR1 SGDLS, CDR2 YYNGEE. The CDR3 sequence is 18 residues long. The V gene end was trimmed by 1 base and the J gene end by 1 base; junction bases not matched to a gene: 10. In DNA form, the CDR3 reads TGTGCCAGCAGCGTATCTCAAACCGGGACAGGGGATAACTATGGCTACACCTTC. This codes for CASSVSQTGTGDNYGYTF.

The V gene is TRBV6-2 or TRBV6-3, the J gene TRBJ1-6; D is perhaps TRBD1 (6 bases). CDR3 length equals 15 residues. Germline lookup yields CDR1 MNHEY and CDR2 SVGEGT. V was clipped by 2 bases and J by 7 bases, with 12 bases between them. This CDR3 reads CASSYGQGWNSPLHF. The CDR3 DNA reads as TGTGCCAGCAGTTACGGGCAGGGGTGGAATTCACCCCTCCACTTT.

This clone was detected a few times. The V and J genes are TRBV6-7 and TRBJ1-2; D possibly corresponds to TRBD1 (5 bases). TRBV6-7 is an open reading frame whose function is uncertain. Trimming removed 0 bases at V and 6 bases at J, with 11 bases between. CDR3 length equals 14 residues. CDR3 DNA: TGTGCCAGCAGTTACTCAGGGCAGGGCGATGGCTACACCTTC. Amino acid sequence: CASSYSGQGDGYTF.

The chain employs TRBV30 and TRBJ2-1, with TRBD2 identical over 13 bases. J lost 4 bases, V lost 0 bases, and 3 bases had no gene match. CDR1 GTSNPN and CDR2 SVGIG come from the germline V gene (reference sequence). The length of the CDR3 is 16 residues. CDR3 in DNA: TGTGCCTGGAGTGTAACTAGCGGGAGGGGGTACAATGAGCAGTTCTTC. This encodes CAWSVTSGRGYNEQFF.

The chain is built from TRBV6-2 or TRBV6-3 and TRBJ1-1; D call uncertain. V lost 5 bases, J lost 6 bases, and 10 bases lay in between. In germline, CDR1 is MNHEY, CDR2 SVGEGT. This CDR3 contains 12 residues. CDR3 residues: CASSPQASEAFF. The DNA of the CDR3 is TGTGCCAGCAGTCCCCAGGCCTCTGAAGCTTTCTTT.

The chain couples TRBV6-5 to TRBJ1-2, with no clear D. The length of the CDR3 is 12 residues. Trimming pared 10 bases from V and 1 base from J, leaving 10 bases between. Germline V gives CDR1 MNHEY, CDR2 SVGAGI. The CDR3 sequence: CATLRGNYGYTF. DNA of the CDR3: TGTGCCACCCTTCGGGGTAACTATGGCTACACCTTC.

This clone showed up just once. V usage is TRBV6-5 and J usage is TRBJ2-7; 10 nucleotides agree with TRBD1. The ends lost 6 bases at V and 4 bases at J; junction bases unmatched: 3. The CDR3 has 13 amino acids. Germline values: CDR1 MNHEY, CDR2 SVGAGI. CDR3 sequence: CASRGQGPYEQYF. In DNA form, the CDR3 reads TGTGCCAGCAGGGGACAGGGGCCATACGAGCAGTACTTC.

The gene calls are TRBV13 and TRBJ1-1, with 11 bases matching TRBD1. This CDR3 spans 16 amino acids. Germline V gives CDR1 PRHDT, CDR2 FYEKMQ (reference sequence). J lost 4 bases, V lost 4 bases, and 8 bases had no gene match. The CDR3 reads CASSSFLGQGATEAFF. Here the CDR3 DNA reads TGTGCCAGCAGCTCCTTCCTAGGACAGGGGGCCACTGAAGCTTTCTTT.

This sequence joins TRBV6-2 or TRBV6-3 and TRBJ2-7, with D maybe TRBD1 (5 bases). V shed 2 bases and J shed 3 bases, with 17 bases lying between them. The CDR3 consists of 16 residues. CDR1 is MNHEY, CDR2 SVGEGT, per germline. This CDR3 reads CASSYGAITLIYEQYF. The CDR3 bases are TGTGCCAGCAGTTACGGGGCGATCACACTTATCTACGAGCAGTACTTC.

The chain couples TRBV5-8 to TRBJ2-7, with 7 bases lining up with TRBD1. Germline V lookup: CDR1 SGHTS, CDR2 YDEGEE. V shed 0 bases and J 7 bases; nucleotides not matched to a gene: 13. This CDR3 is 16 amino acids long. The CDR3 sequence is CASSLVLGQGDREQYF. The CDR3 DNA reads TGTGCCAGCAGCTTGGTTCTCGGCCAGGGGGATCGGGAGCAGTACTTC.

The genes are TRBV19 and TRBJ2-1; 8 bases line up with TRBD1. Germline V gene data show CDR1 as LNHDA and CDR2 as SQIVND (reference sequence). Trimming took 6 bases from V and 14 from J; bases not matched to a gene: 9. CDR3 length equals 12 residues. CDR3 bases: TGTGCCAGTAGCCCGGCCCAGGGGGCTAAGTTCTTC. This translates into CASSPAQGAKFF.

This clone was counted a few times. Within the sample, other DNA sequences also encode this same CDR3. V usage is TRBV18 and J usage is TRBJ2-7; tentatively, D is TRBD2 (5 bases). Germline V lookup: CDR1 KGHSH, CDR2 LQKENI. V lost 2 bases to trimming and J lost 0 bases, with 11 bases between them. The CDR3 loop spans 15 amino acids. The CDR3 reads CASSPSGRSSYEQYF. The CDR3 bases are TGTGCCAGCTCACCAAGCGGCCGGAGCTCCTACGAGCAGTACTTC.

The chain combines TRBV10-2 with TRBJ2-1; 14 bases match TRBD2. Germline V gives CDR1 WSHSY, CDR2 SAAADI. V shed 5 bases, J shed 3 bases, and the junction held 3 bases outside the gene matches. This CDR3 has 16 amino acids. The CDR3 sequence: CASSKTSGRGYNEQFF. CDR3 sequence (DNA): TGCGCCAGCAGTAAGACTAGCGGGAGGGGCTACAATGAGCAGTTCTTC.

The chain employs TRBV18 and TRBJ2-7; TRBD1 is a possible D gene (6 bases). The CDR3 contains 14 residues. Trimming took 3 bases from V and 4 from J, leaving 13 bases between them. CDR1 and CDR2 from the germline V gene are KGHSH and LQKENI. CDR3 sequence (DNA): TGTGCCAGCTCACCGGGACACCACCTTTACGAGCAGTACTTC. It translates to CASSPGHHLYEQYF.

The chain has TRBV5-6 and TRBJ2-1, with 11 bases matching TRBD2. Per germline, CDR1 SGHDT and CDR2 YYEEEE. CDR3 size: 19 residues. V was pared by 3 bases and J by 4 bases, with 15 bases of the junction left unmatched. For the CDR3, the DNA is TGTGCCAGCAGCTCCTTCCGAGCTCTACTAGCGGGAGTTTACAATGAGCAGTTCTTC. Residues: CASSSFRALLAGVYNEQFF.

The chain has TRBV5-1 and TRBJ1-3, with 8 bases matching TRBD1. V shed 0 bases, J shed 3 bases, and the junction held 11 bases outside the gene matches. The germline CDR1 and CDR2 sequences are SGHRS and YFSETQ. CDR3 length: 18 residues. The chain's CDR3 is CASSLAGQGGNFGNTIYF. CDR3 in DNA: TGCGCCAGCAGCTTGGCAGGACAGGGCGGTAATTTTGGAAACACCATATATTTT.